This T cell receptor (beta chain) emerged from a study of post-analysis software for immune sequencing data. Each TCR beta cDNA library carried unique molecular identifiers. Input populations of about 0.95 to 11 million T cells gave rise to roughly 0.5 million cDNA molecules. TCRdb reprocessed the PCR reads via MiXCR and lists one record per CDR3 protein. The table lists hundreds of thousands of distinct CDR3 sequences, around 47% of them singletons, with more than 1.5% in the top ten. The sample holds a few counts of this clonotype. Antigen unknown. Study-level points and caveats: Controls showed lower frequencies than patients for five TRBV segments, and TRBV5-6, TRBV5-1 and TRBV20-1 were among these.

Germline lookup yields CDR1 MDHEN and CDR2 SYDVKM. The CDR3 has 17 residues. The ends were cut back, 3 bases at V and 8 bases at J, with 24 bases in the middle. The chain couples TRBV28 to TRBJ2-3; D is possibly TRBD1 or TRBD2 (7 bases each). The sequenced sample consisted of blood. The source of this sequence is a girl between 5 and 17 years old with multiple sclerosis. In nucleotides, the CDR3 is TGTGCCAGCAGTTTGGAGGGGGCAAGGCGGGAGAGGGGTACGCAGTATTTT. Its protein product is CASSLEGARRERGTQYF.